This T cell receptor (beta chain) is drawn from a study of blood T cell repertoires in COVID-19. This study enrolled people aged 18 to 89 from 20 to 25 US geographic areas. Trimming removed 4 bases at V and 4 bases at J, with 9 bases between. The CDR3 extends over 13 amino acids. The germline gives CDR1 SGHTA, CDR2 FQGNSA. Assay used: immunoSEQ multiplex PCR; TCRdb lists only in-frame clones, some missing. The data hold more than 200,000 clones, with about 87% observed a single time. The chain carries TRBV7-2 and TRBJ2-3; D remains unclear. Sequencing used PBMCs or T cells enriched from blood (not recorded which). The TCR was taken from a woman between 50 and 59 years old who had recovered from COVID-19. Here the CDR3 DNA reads TGTGCCAGCAGCTCCCCTAGATCAGATACGCAGTATTTT. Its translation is CASSSPRSDTQYF.